Only one count was recorded for the clone carrying this TCR beta chain. Its cognate antigen is unknown. This record belongs to a study of neurological immune-mediated disorders. Study results and caveats: Subjects shared no identical expanded-clone CDR3 amino acid sequences, suggesting private TCR-beta repertoires in all groups.

With V trimmed by 1 base and J by 5 bases, 3 bases remained unmatched. The CDR3 runs 14 residues. From germline, CDR1 is DFQATT and CDR2 SNEGSKA (reference sequence). Using its own MiXCR run on the 5' RACE reads, TCRdb lists one record per CDR3 protein. The sample has 20,000 to 30,000 distinct CDR3 sequences; approximately 13% are singletons. For the unsorted libraries, 2 million PBMCs stored at -80 C served as input. This clonotype originated in an older woman with HTLV-1-associated myelopathy (HAM/TSP). Material for sequencing was PBMCs. This chain connects TRBV20-1 to TRBJ2-1, with TRBD1 identical over 9 bases. This chain's CDR3 is CSARGDRENNEQFF. Here the CDR3 DNA reads TGCAGTGCTAGAGGGGACAGGGAAAACAATGAGCAGTTCTTC.